The 21 T cell receptor beta chains given below trace back to one sample, sequenced in a study of shared clonotypes between healthy human individuals. Generated by immunoSEQ multiplex PCR, the TCRdb table keeps only in-frame clones and is missing some. The repertoire has 450,000 or so clones, 77% of them found once; the top ten carry about 12%. Material for sequencing was PBMCs. These receptors were taken from a woman aged 40-49 years in good health. Some clones in this sample may be carry-over from other donors' samples.

The chain recombines TRBV6-6 with TRBJ2-7, with no clear D. The CDR3 has 15 amino acids. Germline assignment: CDR1 MNHNY and CDR2 SVGAGI (reference sequence). The V end was cut by 4 bases, the J end by 2 bases, with 15 bases between. The CDR3 here is CASSFLRYSPYEQYF. The CDR3 DNA is TGTGCCAGCAGTTTCCTCCGCTACTCACCCTACGAGCAGTACTTC.

This clone has a single count. The J gene is TRBJ1-1, the V gene TRBV29-1; 7 bases match TRBD1. The CDR3 totals 13 residues. Germline values: CDR1 SQVTM, CDR2 ANQGSEA. V was clipped by 3 bases and J by 1 base; unmatched bases: 2. The CDR3 spells CSVETGQNTEAFF. CDR3 bases: TGCAGCGTTGAGACAGGGCAGAACACTGAAGCTTTCTTT.

This clone was counted ten times or more. V usage is TRBV18 and J usage is TRBJ2-2, with unresolved D. The CDR3 is 14 amino acids. V gave up 1 base and J gave up 2 bases, with 5 bases separating them. The germline V gene has CDR1 KGHSH and CDR2 LQKENI. The CDR3, as DNA: TGTGCCAGCTCACCACGGCTTAACACCGGGGAGCTGTTTTTT. Its translation: CASSPRLNTGELFF.

In regard to this clone: A far larger clone lies a single base away; this is likely a read error. The genes are TRBV5-6 and TRBJ1-5, with a weak D call TRBD1 (5 bases). The CDR3 totals 16 residues. CDR1 is SGHDT and CDR2 is YYEEEE in the germline V gene. The CDR3 nucleotides are TGTGCCAGCAACTTGGATGGGGGATCGATCAATCAGCCCCAGCATTTT. It encodes CASNLDGGSINQPQHF.

This chain links TRBV5-1 with TRBJ1-3; a weak D match, TRBD1 (5 bases). Germline CDR1 reads SGHRS; CDR2 reads YFSETQ. The CDR3 is 13 amino acids. V was cut by 3 bases and J by 4 bases, with 8 bases left in between. The CDR3 protein is CASSWDLGNTIYF. The CDR3 bases are TGCGCCAGCAGCTGGGACCTAGGAAACACCATATATTTT.

This rearrangement joins TRBV4-2 to TRBJ1-2, with 9 nucleotides matching TRBD1. This CDR3 comprises 15 residues. V lost 2 bases, J lost 3 bases, and 4 bases stayed unmatched. Germline V gene lookup returns CDR1 LGHNA and CDR2 YNFKEQ. In DNA, the CDR3 is TGTGCCAGCAGCCAACAACAGGGGGCCGACTATGGCTACACCTTC. This encodes CASSQQQGADYGYTF.

The V and J genes are TRBV15 and TRBJ1-2; D is ambiguous. Trimming pared 0 bases from V and 6 bases from J, leaving 17 bases between. The V gene's germline CDR1 is LNHNV and CDR2 YYDKDF (reference sequence). This CDR3 is built from 16 residues. The CDR3 DNA sequence: TGTGCCACCAGCAGAGACCACTCCCCGGGGAAGAATGGCTACACCTTC. Its translation: CATSRDHSPGKNGYTF.

The chain uses TRBV6-1 and TRBJ2-1, with TRBD2 matching over 10 bases. Unmatched junction bases numbered 6, after V lost 5 bases and J lost 8 bases. Germline CDR1 MNHNS, CDR2 SASEGT. This CDR3 is 14 amino acids long. The CDR3 region has the DNA TGTGCCAGCAGTACTAGCGGGATAATCCATGAGCAGTTCTTC. Protein: CASSTSGIIHEQFF.

This chain uses TRBV7-2 with TRBJ1-5, with D possibly matching TRBD1 (5 bases). The germline V gene encodes CDR1 SGHTA and CDR2 FQGNSA. The CDR3 runs 16 residues. V lost 1 base, J lost 4 bases, and 14 bases lay in between. This chain's CDR3 is CASSLEGVGGNQPQHF. CDR3 DNA sequence: TGTGCCAGCAGCTTAGAAGGGGTGGGGGGGAATCAGCCCCAGCATTTT.

This sequence joins TRBV28 and TRBJ1-2, with D possibly matching TRBD1 (5 bases). The germline V gene encodes CDR1 MDHEN and CDR2 SYDVKM. V lost 3 bases and J 7 bases, leaving 18 bases between the germline ends. The CDR3 extends over 15 amino acids. DNA of the CDR3: TGTGCCAGCAGTTTGATGGAGGGACGGGAGGGTGGCTACACCTTC. This encodes CASSLMEGREGGYTF.

The chain combines TRBV7-2 with TRBJ2-5, with D hard to call. Germline V CDR1 and CDR2: SGHTA, FQGNSA. The CDR3 has 17 residues. V was pared by 0 bases and J by 5 bases, with 19 bases between. CDR3 nucleotide sequence: TGTGCCAGCAGCTTAGCTGGGCCCCAAGGGCGTAGGGAGACCCAGTACTTC. Its translation is CASSLAGPQGRRETQYF.

Comment on this clone: This likely reflects a read error, since a far larger clone is one base away. The V and J genes are TRBV10-1 and TRBJ2-7; 10 nucleotides align to TRBD2. CDR3 size: 16 residues. Per germline, CDR1 WNHNN and CDR2 SYGVQD (reference sequence). The CDR3 sequence: CAGSPSTSGISYEQYF. In nucleotides, the CDR3 is TGCGCCGGCAGTCCTTCTACTAGCGGGATCTCCTACGAGCAGTACTTC.

The rearrangement joins TRBV28 to TRBJ2-5; no clear D gene. The CDR3 length is 14 residues. The germline V gene encodes CDR1 MDHEN and CDR2 SYDVKM. V lost 6 bases, J lost 4 bases, and 15 bases lay in between. For the CDR3, the DNA is TGTGCCAGCAGCACTCCCGGGCGGACAGAGACCCAGTACTTC. Translated, it gives CASSTPGRTETQYF.

The chain is built from TRBV28 and TRBJ2-5; 8 bases are a match to TRBD2. V shed 7 bases and J 5 bases; nucleotides not matched to a gene: 6. Germline assignment: CDR1 MDHEN and CDR2 SYDVKM. CDR3 size: 13 residues. The DNA for the CDR3 is TGTGCCAGCACCGTCGGCGGGGGGGAGACCCAGTACTTC. This encodes CASTVGGGETQYF.

The chain links TRBV5-6 to TRBJ2-7; D not resolved. Germline CDR1 SGHDT, CDR2 YYEEEE. V gave up 0 bases and J gave up 3 bases, with 4 bases separating them. The CDR3 sequence is 12 residues long. CDR3 in amino acids: CASSLANYEQYF. The CDR3 DNA reads TGTGCCAGCAGCTTGGCCAACTACGAGCAGTACTTC.

V and J are TRBV5-4 and TRBJ1-1, with 9 bases fitting TRBD1. The CDR3 extends over 14 amino acids. CDR1 is SGHNT and CDR2 is YYREEE in the germline V gene (reference sequence). Germline trimming cut 2 bases from V and 4 bases from J; bases unmatched to any gene: 3. The CDR3 loop is CASSFQTGGTEAFF. The CDR3 DNA reads TGTGCCAGCAGCTTTCAGACAGGGGGCACTGAAGCTTTCTTT.

V gene TRBV28 combines with J gene TRBJ2-7, with TRBD2 as a possible D gene (6 bases). V gave up 6 bases and J gave up 7 bases, with 13 bases separating them. CDR3 length: 12 residues. Germline CDR1 MDHEN, CDR2 SYDVKM. This CDR3 reads CASRGGPREQYF. The CDR3 bases are TGTGCCAGCAGGGGGGGACCTCGAGAGCAGTACTTC.

This sequence joins TRBV29-1 and TRBJ1-1; weak D call: TRBD1 (5 bases). Germline values: CDR1 SQVTM, CDR2 ANQGSEA. V lost 5 bases to trimming and J lost 4 bases, with 17 bases between them. The CDR3 is 14 amino acids. CDR3 coding DNA: TGCAGCGTTTTACCGTCGAGGGGAGTCACTGAAGCTTTCTTT. Residues: CSVLPSRGVTEAFF.

The chain joins TRBV19 to TRBJ1-3; no clear D. From germline, CDR1 is LNHDA and CDR2 SQIVND (reference sequence). Trimming shortened V by 4 bases and J by 2 bases, and 12 bases separated the two germline ends. This CDR3 spans 15 amino acids. The DNA of the CDR3 is TGTGCCAGTAGTACCGCCGTTGGGCCTGGAAACACCATATATTTT. Translated: CASSTAVGPGNTIYF.

J is TRBJ2-5 and V is TRBV7-8; D is undetermined. V was cut by 4 bases and J by 4 bases, with 7 bases left in between. The V gene's germline CDR1 is SGHVS and CDR2 FQNEAQ. The CDR3 length is 12 residues. CDR3 amino acids: CASSSPGETQYF. In DNA, the CDR3 is TGTGCCAGCAGCTCCCCGGGAGAGACCCAGTACTTC.

This chain uses TRBV9 with TRBJ1-1; possibly TRBD1 for D (6 bases). CDR3 size: 13 residues. Looked up from germline, CDR1 is SGDLS and CDR2 is YYNGEE. The ends were cut back, 7 bases at V and 4 bases at J, with 14 bases in the middle. CDR3 sequence reads: CASSTTGTTEAFF. The CDR3 DNA sequence: TGTGCCAGCTCGACGACAGGAACCACTGAAGCTTTCTTT.